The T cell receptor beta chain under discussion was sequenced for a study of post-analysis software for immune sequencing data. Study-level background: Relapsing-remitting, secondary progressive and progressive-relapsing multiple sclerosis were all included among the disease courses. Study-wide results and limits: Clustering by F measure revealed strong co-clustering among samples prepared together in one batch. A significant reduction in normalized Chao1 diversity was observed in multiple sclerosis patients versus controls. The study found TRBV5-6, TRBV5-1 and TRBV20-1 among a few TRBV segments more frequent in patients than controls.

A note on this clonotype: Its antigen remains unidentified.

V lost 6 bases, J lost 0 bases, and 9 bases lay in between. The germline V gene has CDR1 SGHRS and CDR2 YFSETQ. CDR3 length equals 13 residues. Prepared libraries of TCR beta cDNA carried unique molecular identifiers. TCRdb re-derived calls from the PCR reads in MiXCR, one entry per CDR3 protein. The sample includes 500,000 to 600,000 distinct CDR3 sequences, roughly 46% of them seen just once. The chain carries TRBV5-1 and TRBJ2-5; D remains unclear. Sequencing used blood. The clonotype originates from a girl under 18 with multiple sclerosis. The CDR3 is CASNLGHQETQYF. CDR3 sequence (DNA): TGCGCCAGCAACCTCGGACACCAAGAGACCCAGTACTTC.